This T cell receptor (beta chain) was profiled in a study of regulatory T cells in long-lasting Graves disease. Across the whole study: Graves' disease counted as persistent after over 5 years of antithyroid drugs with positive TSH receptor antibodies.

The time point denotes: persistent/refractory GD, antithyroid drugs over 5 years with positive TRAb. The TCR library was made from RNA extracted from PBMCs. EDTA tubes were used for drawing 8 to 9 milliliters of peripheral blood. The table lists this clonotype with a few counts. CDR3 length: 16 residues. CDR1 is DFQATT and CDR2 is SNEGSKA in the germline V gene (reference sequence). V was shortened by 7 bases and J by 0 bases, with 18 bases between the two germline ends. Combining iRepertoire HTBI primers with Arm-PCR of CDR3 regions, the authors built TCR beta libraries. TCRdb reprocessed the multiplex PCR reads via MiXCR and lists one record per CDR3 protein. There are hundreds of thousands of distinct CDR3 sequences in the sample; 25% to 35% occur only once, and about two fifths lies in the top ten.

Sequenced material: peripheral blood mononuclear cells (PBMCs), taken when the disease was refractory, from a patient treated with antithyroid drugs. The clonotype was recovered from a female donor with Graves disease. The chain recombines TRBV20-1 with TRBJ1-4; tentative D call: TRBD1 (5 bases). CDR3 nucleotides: TGCAGTGTCAGAGGGGCCGGACCTGCAACTAATGAAAAACTGTTTTTT. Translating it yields CSVRGAGPATNEKLFF.